One sample yielded the 30 T cell receptor beta chains listed below, sequenced in a study of blood T cell repertoires in COVID-19. Some clones are missing from TCRdb's copy, which holds only in-frame ones; the method was immunoSEQ multiplex PCR. Of approximately 71,000 clones in the sample, approximately 79% were seen once. Sequencing was carried out using peripheral blood. The receptors stem from a man in his fifties or sixties with active or convalescent COVID-19.

This clone was observed a single time. This chain connects TRBV29-1 to TRBJ1-2, with D tentatively TRBD1 (5 bases). The CDR3 is made up of 13 amino acids. Trimming cost V 6 bases and J 4 bases, with 15 bases left between them. CDR1 SQVTM and CDR2 ANQGSEA come from the germline V gene. Here the CDR3 reads CSVQGSPSYGYTF. CDR3 DNA sequence: TGCAGCGTGCAGGGTTCCCCCAGCTATGGCTACACCTTC.

The rearrangement joins TRBV5-1 to TRBJ2-7; D remains unclear. The germline V gene encodes CDR1 SGHRS and CDR2 YFSETQ. This CDR3 contains 13 residues. The germline V and J ends were trimmed by 0 bases and 2 bases, with 6 bases remaining between them. CDR3 coding DNA: TGCGCCAGCAGCTTGGGACTGACCTACGAGCAGTACTTC. Translated: CASSLGLTYEQYF.

The J gene is TRBJ2-5, the V gene TRBV5-4; D is perhaps TRBD1 (6 bases). The CDR3 totals 17 residues. Germline values: CDR1 SGHNT, CDR2 YYREEE (reference sequence). V lost 4 bases to trimming and J lost 2 bases, with 21 bases between them. The CDR3 is CASSPLGAAVLQETQYF. CDR3 bases: TGTGCCAGCAGCCCTCTGGGGGCGGCCGTCCTACAAGAGACCCAGTACTTC. The entire variable domain, with the rest obtained from reference TRBV5-4 and TRBJ2-5, is as follows: ETGVTQSPTHLIKTRGQQVTLRCSSQSGHNTVSWYQQALGQGPQFIFQYYREEENGRGNFPPRFSGLQFPNYSSELNVNALELDDSALYLCASSPLGAAVLQETQYFGPGTRLLVL.

This chain uses TRBV5-6 with TRBJ1-2; 7 positions agree with TRBD1. The V gene end was trimmed by 0 bases and the J gene end by 8 bases; junction bases not matched to a gene: 4. The CDR3 length is 13 residues. Germline-derived CDR1 and CDR2 are SGHDT and YYEEEE. The CDR3 DNA reads TGTGCCAGCAGCTTGGAACAGGGGATCGGCTACACCTTC. Amino acid sequence: CASSLEQGIGYTF.

J is TRBJ2-1 and V is TRBV6-2 or TRBV6-3; 7 bases line up with TRBD2. The ends lost 6 bases at V and 6 bases at J; junction bases unmatched: 5. Germline V gene data show CDR1 as MNHEY and CDR2 as SVGEGT. The CDR3 totals 13 residues. DNA of the CDR3: TGTGCCAGCAGCGGCGGGGGAAGCAATGAGCAGTTCTTC. It is translated as CASSGGGSNEQFF.

This chain uses TRBV5-1 with TRBJ1-1; D unresolved. The V gene lost 1 base and the J gene lost 0 bases, with 7 bases spanning the gap. From germline, CDR1 is SGHRS and CDR2 YFSETQ. The CDR3 covers 14 residues. CDR3 sequence: CASSLLGMNTEAFF. The CDR3 DNA reads as TGCGCCAGCAGCTTGCTTGGCATGAACACTGAAGCTTTCTTT.

The V call is TRBV28, the J call TRBJ2-5; 7 bases are shared with TRBD2. Per the germline V gene, CDR1 is MDHEN and CDR2 is SYDVKM. The CDR3 has 14 amino acids. V lost 2 bases, J lost 5 bases, and 5 bases stayed unmatched. The CDR3 protein is CASSLNLGGETQYF. The CDR3 bases are TGTGCCAGCAGTTTAAACCTGGGGGGGGAGACCCAGTACTTC. Together with reference TRBV28 and TRBJ2-5, the CDR3 gives the full variable domain: DVKVTQSSRYLVKRTGEKVFLECVQDMDHENMFWYRQDPGLGLRLIYFSYDVKMKEKGDIPEGYSVSREKKERFSLILESASTNQTSMYLCASSLNLGGETQYFGPGTRLLVL.

The chain links TRBV28 to TRBJ1-4, with 7 bases aligning to TRBD1. In germline, CDR1 is MDHEN, CDR2 SYDVKM. V gave up 6 bases and J gave up 7 bases; unmatched junction bases: 14. The CDR3 totals 16 residues. CDR3 in DNA: TGTGCCAGCAGCCCTGTCCAAGGGGGCGGTCGTGAAAAACTGTTTTTT. Protein product: CASSPVQGGGREKLFF. The entire variable domain, with the rest obtained from reference TRBV28 and TRBJ1-4, is as follows: DVKVTQSSRYLVKRTGEKVFLECVQDMDHENMFWYRQDPGLGLRLIYFSYDVKMKEKGDIPEGYSVSREKKERFSLILESASTNQTSMYLCASSPVQGGGREKLFFGSGTQLSVL.

The table lists this clone with a count of one. The V gene is TRBV10-3, the J gene TRBJ1-3; D unclear. CDR1 is ENHRY and CDR2 is SYGVKD in the germline V gene. This CDR3 has 15 residues. V gave up 7 bases and J gave up 0 bases, with 13 bases separating them. Written as DNA, the CDR3 is TGTGCCATCATGAACGGGTTTAGCTCTGGAAACACCATATATTTT. It codes for CAIMNGFSSGNTIYF.

DNA for the CDR3: TGTGCCAGTAGTCCCCAGGGGTATTCGCTCAATCAGCCCCAGCATTTT. Encoded protein: CASSPQGYSLNQPQHF. The gene calls are TRBV19 and TRBJ1-5, with a tentative D call TRBD1 (6 bases). The CDR3 is made up of 16 amino acids. Per the germline V gene, CDR1 is LNHDA and CDR2 is SQIVND (reference sequence). The V and J ends lost 5 bases and 3 bases respectively, with 17 bases between them. Variable domain in full (rest from reference TRBV19 and TRBJ1-5): DGGITQSPKYLFRKEGQNVTLSCEQNLNHDAMYWYRQDPGQGLRLIYYSQIVNDFQKGDIAEGYSVSREKKESFPLTVTSAQKNPTAFYLCASSPQGYSLNQPQHFGDGTRLSIL.

The chain is built from TRBV7-2 and TRBJ2-1, with TRBD2 matching over 10 bases. Germline CDR1 and CDR2: SGHTA and FQGNSA. The CDR3 contains 15 residues. Trimming at V came to 5 bases and at J to 4 bases, leaving 5 bases not matched to a gene. CDR3 protein: CASSPQGLAYNEQFF. CDR3 DNA: TGTGCCAGCAGCCCCCAGGGACTAGCGTACAATGAGCAGTTCTTC.

The rearrangement uses TRBV7-8 and TRBJ2-1; D uncertain. Germline V lookup: CDR1 SGHVS, CDR2 FQNEAQ. Deletions cut 5 bases from V and 7 bases from J, with 18 bases between. The CDR3 length is 15 residues. The CDR3 sequence is CASSKEPAGPNEQFF. The CDR3 DNA reads TGTGCCAGCAGCAAAGAACCGGCAGGCCCAAATGAGCAGTTCTTC.

The CDR3 sequence is CASSASRGTGAGDTQYF. The DNA for the CDR3 is TGCGCCAGCAGCGCATCGCGGGGGACGGGGGCCGGGGATACGCAGTATTTT. The chain carries TRBV5-1 and TRBJ2-3; TRBD2 is a possible D gene (7 bases). Germline V gene data show CDR1 as SGHRS and CDR2 as YFSETQ. The V gene lost 4 bases and the J gene lost 6 bases, with 24 bases spanning the gap. The CDR3 spans 17 residues.

The rearrangement joins TRBV27 to TRBJ1-5; 8 nucleotides align to TRBD1. V was clipped by 2 bases and J by 7 bases; unmatched bases: 7. Germline CDR1 reads MNHEY; CDR2 reads SMNVEV (reference sequence). The CDR3 totals 15 residues. The CDR3 protein is CASSLPLTGDQPQHF. The CDR3 nucleotides are TGTGCCAGCAGTTTACCCTTGACAGGGGACCAGCCCCAGCATTTT.

V is TRBV7-9 and J is TRBJ1-2, with 7 bases that match TRBD1. The germline gives CDR1 SEHNR, CDR2 FQNEAQ (reference sequence). The CDR3 has 17 residues. Unmatched junction bases numbered 11, after V lost 1 base and J lost 3 bases. CDR3 in amino acids: CASSLEGASLLHYGYTF. As DNA, the CDR3 is TGTGCCAGCAGCTTAGAGGGGGCTAGTCTCCTTCACTATGGCTACACCTTC.

The rearrangement links TRBV7-6 to TRBJ1-6; tentative D call: TRBD1 (6 bases). V was cut by 5 bases and J by 0 bases, with 17 bases left in between. CDR1 and CDR2 from the germline V gene are SGHVS and FNYEAQ. The CDR3 has 18 amino acids. CDR3 in DNA: TGTGCCAGCAGCACAGGGACACTTTACGGCTCCTATAATTCACCCCTCCACTTT. This encodes CASSTGTLYGSYNSPLHF.

This clone came up many times. V is TRBV20-1 and J is TRBJ2-4; D perhaps matches TRBD1 (5 bases). The CDR3 consists of 13 residues. In germline, CDR1 is DFQATT, CDR2 SNEGSKA (reference sequence). V lost 3 bases, J lost 8 bases, and 14 bases lay in between. CDR3 in DNA: TGCAGTGCTAGTAATCTGGTCAGGGACATTCAGTACTTC. The encoded protein is CSASNLVRDIQYF.

Comment on this clone: The junction departs from germline at one end; a sequencing error may be responsible. This chain links TRBV11-3 with TRBJ1-3; no definite D call. Germline V gene sequence: CDR1 SGHNT, CDR2 YENEEA. The CDR3 length is 17 residues. The CDR3 here is CPRISISNCPSGNTIYF. DNA of the CDR3: TGCCCCCGCATCTCCATTTCGAACTGCCCCTCTGGAAACACCATATATTTT.

The CDR3 sequence is CASSFGQGADTQYF. The CDR3 region has the DNA TGTGCCAGCAGCTTCGGACAGGGCGCAGATACGCAGTATTTT. The V gene is TRBV7-8, the J gene TRBJ2-3; 8 bases fit TRBD1. CDR1 is SGHVS and CDR2 is FQNEAQ in the germline V gene. V was clipped by 3 bases and J by 4 bases; unmatched bases: 3. The CDR3 length is 14 residues.

In its sample, this clone was seen many times. This chain links TRBV6-5 with TRBJ1-1; D ambiguous. This CDR3 spans 14 amino acids. V shed 6 bases and J shed 6 bases, with 17 bases lying between them. Germline lookup yields CDR1 MNHEY and CDR2 SVGAGI. The CDR3 sequence is CASSLIGRGAEAFF. DNA of the CDR3: TGTGCCAGCAGCCTCATCGGGAGAGGAGCTGAAGCTTTCTTT.

The chain recombines TRBV18 with TRBJ1-5; D is unclear. V was clipped by 2 bases and J by 3 bases, with 11 bases between them. Germline loops: CDR1 KGHSH, CDR2 LQKENI. The CDR3 length is 15 residues. CDR3 coding DNA: TGTGCCAGCTCACCAACCGGAGGATCCAATCAGCCCCAGCATTTT. Its protein is CASSPTGGSNQPQHF. The full variable domain, in which reference TRBV18 and TRBJ1-5 provide the parts outside the CDR3, is NAGVMQNPRHLVRRRGQEARLRCSPMKGHSHVYWYRQLPEEGLKFMVYLQKENIIDESGMPKERFSAEFPKEGPSILRIQQVVRGDSAAYFCASSPTGGSNQPQHFGDGTRLSIL.

The chain combines TRBV6-5 with TRBJ2-7; D gene unclear. Germline values: CDR1 MNHEY, CDR2 SVGAGI. The germline V and J ends were trimmed by 2 bases and 3 bases, with 14 bases remaining between them. The CDR3 loop spans 15 amino acids. CDR3 coding DNA: TGTGCCAGCAGTTACGCGGCCGGCCATTTCTACGAGCAGTACTTC. Its translation is CASSYAAGHFYEQYF.

The V gene is TRBV7-8, the J gene TRBJ2-7; maybe TRBD2 (5 bases). The germline CDR1 and CDR2 sequences are SGHVS and FQNEAQ. The CDR3 runs 14 residues. Trimming took 3 bases from V and 0 from J, leaving 9 bases between them. CDR3: CASSLGRTSYEQYF. CDR3 in DNA: TGTGCCAGCAGCTTGGGGAGAACCTCCTACGAGCAGTACTTC.

J is TRBJ2-3 and V is TRBV6-6; perhaps TRBD2 as D (6 bases). V was shortened by 5 bases and J by 0 bases, with 18 bases between the two germline ends. The CDR3 loop spans 17 amino acids. In germline, CDR1 is MNHNY, CDR2 SVGAGI (reference sequence). The CDR3 sequence: CASSLPLRAGSTDTQYF. The CDR3 coding sequence is TGTGCCAGCAGTCTTCCTTTGAGAGCGGGTAGCACAGATACGCAGTATTTT.

The chain couples TRBV12-3 or TRBV12-4 to TRBJ1-1; D unclear. Deletions cut 10 bases from V and 1 base from J, with 4 bases between. The CDR3 is made up of 10 amino acids. In DNA form, the CDR3 reads TGTGCCACCAAGAACACTGAAGCTTTCTTT. Amino acid sequence: CATKNTEAFF.

The chain is built from TRBV6-4 and TRBJ1-2; 7 nucleotides line up with TRBD1. With 5 bases clipped from V and 1 base from J, the junction kept 10 bases outside the gene matches. CDR1 and CDR2 (germline): MRHNA, SNTAGT. This CDR3 has 16 residues. DNA for the CDR3: TGTGCCAGCAGTCCCTCTGACAGGGTCCGTAACTATGGCTACACCTTC. As protein: CASSPSDRVRNYGYTF.

J is TRBJ1-2 and V is TRBV28; possibly TRBD1 for D (6 bases). From germline, CDR1 is MDHEN and CDR2 SYDVKM. The CDR3 is 13 amino acids. Trimming shortened V by 5 bases and J by 8 bases, and 15 bases separated the two germline ends. CDR3 loop: CASSKNRVGGYTF. The CDR3 nucleotides are TGTGCCAGCAGTAAGAACAGGGTGGGCGGCTACACCTTC.

The chain employs TRBV5-6 and TRBJ1-6, with D possibly matching TRBD1 (6 bases). Trimming removed 4 bases from V and 8 bases from J, with 19 bases in between. CDR1 is SGHDT, CDR2 YYEEEE, per germline. This CDR3 contains 16 residues. CDR3 residues: CASSKAGTLGDSPLHF. Written as DNA, the CDR3 is TGTGCCAGCAGCAAAGCCGGGACATTGGGTGATTCACCCCTCCACTTT.

The V call is TRBV2, the J call TRBJ2-1, with D possibly matching TRBD2 (7 bases). There are 16 residues in the CDR3. V lost 3 bases to trimming and J lost 4 bases, with 16 bases between them. Per the germline V gene, CDR1 is SNHLY and CDR2 is FYNNEI. The CDR3 spells CASSDRGGLSYNEQFF. The CDR3 bases are TGTGCCAGCAGTGATAGGGGGGGGCTCTCGTACAATGAGCAGTTCTTC.

The rearrangement uses TRBV11-2 and TRBJ2-7; the match to TRBD1 covers 8 bases. Germline V gene lookup returns CDR1 SGHAT and CDR2 FQNNGV. Trimming at V came to 5 bases and at J to 7 bases, leaving 16 bases not matched to a gene. The CDR3 is 16 amino acids. The CDR3 loop reads CASSAQSGQGPREQYF. In DNA form, the CDR3 reads TGTGCCAGCAGCGCGCAGAGCGGACAGGGTCCTCGGGAGCAGTACTTC.